The following is a T cell receptor beta chain sequence with its context. Its antigen is unidentified. Germline CDR1 and CDR2: SNHLY and FYNNEI. Trimming cost V 6 bases and J 7 bases, with 10 bases left between them. The CDR3 has 13 amino acids. These data belong to a study of T cells in localized non-small cell lung cancer. Profiled with immunoSEQ multiplex PCR; TCRdb holds only in-frame clones, not every one. The data hold fewer than 90,000 clones, with 80% to 90% observed a single time. Broader study findings: Uninvolved adjacent lung had more T cell clonality than any other tissue, topping tumor. The study sequenced only one region of the tumor. As a result, intratumor heterogeneity could not be excluded and remains possible. Out of the top 100 tumor clones, a median around 60 were seen in adjacent lung.

The sample consisted of peripheral blood, taken before any cancer treatment. The chain carries TRBV2 and TRBJ1-6, with D unclear. The clonotype originates from a man between 35 and 75 years old with stage I lung adenocarcinoma. CDR3 in amino acids: CASRDRMNSPLHF. CDR3 nucleotide sequence: TGTGCCAGCAGAGATAGGATGAATTCACCCCTCCACTTT.